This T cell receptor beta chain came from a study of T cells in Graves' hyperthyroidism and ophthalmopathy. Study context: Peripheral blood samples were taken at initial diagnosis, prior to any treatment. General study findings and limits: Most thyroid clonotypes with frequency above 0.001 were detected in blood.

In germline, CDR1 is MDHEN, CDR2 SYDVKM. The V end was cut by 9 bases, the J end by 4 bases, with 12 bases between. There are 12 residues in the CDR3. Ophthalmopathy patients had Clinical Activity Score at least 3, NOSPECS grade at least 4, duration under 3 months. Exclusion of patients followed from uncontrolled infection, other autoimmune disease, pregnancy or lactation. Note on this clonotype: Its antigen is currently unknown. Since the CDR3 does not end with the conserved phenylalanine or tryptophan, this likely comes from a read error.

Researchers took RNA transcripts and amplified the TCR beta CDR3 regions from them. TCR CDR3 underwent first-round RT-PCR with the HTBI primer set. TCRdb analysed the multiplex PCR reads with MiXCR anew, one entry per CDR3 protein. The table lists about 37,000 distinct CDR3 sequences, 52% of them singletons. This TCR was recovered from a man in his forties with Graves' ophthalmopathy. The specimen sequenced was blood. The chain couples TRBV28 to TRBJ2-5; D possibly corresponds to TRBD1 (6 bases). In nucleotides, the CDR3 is TGTGCCAGGCAGGGGTCCCGAGAGACCCAGTACCTC. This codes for CARQGSRETQYL.